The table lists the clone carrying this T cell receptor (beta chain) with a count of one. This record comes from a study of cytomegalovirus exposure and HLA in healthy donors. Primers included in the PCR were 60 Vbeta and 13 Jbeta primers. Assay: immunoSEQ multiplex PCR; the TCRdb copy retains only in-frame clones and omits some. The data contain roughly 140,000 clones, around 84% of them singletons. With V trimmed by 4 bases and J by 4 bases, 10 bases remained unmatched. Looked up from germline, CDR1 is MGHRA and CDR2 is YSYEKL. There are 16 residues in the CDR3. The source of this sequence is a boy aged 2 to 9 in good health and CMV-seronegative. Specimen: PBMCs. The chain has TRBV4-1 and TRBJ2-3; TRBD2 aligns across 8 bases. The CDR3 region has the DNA TGCGCCAGCAGCCCCTCACAGGGACTAGTCGCAGATACGCAGTATTTT. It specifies CASSPSQGLVADTQYF.